This T cell receptor (beta chain) was obtained from a study of blood T cell repertoires in COVID-19. Data came from immunoSEQ multiplex PCR; TCRdb stores just in-frame clones and leaves some out. The profile shows more than 150,000 clones, over 70% of them singletons. The CDR3 length is 16 residues. The junction had 6 bases not matched to a gene; V was cut back by 0 bases and J by 2 bases. Germline lookup yields CDR1 SGHRS and CDR2 YFSETQ. The sequenced material came from peripheral blood. This sequence was found in an older woman with acute or convalescent COVID-19. The chain employs TRBV5-1 and TRBJ2-5; 8 bases fit TRBD2. This chain's CDR3 is CASSLVGGGLQETQYF. Written as DNA, the CDR3 is TGCGCCAGCAGCTTGGTTGGCGGGGGGCTTCAAGAGACCCAGTACTTC.